This TCR beta chain comes out of a study of PD-L1 blockade in urothelial cancer. CDR3 size: 12 residues. CDR1 is MDHEN and CDR2 is SYDVKM in the germline V gene. With 7 bases removed from V and 11 bases from J, the gap between germline ends came to 12 bases. The authors spiked synthetic TCR analog templates into each PCR. Profiled with immunoSEQ multiplex PCR; TCRdb holds only in-frame clones, not every one. The sample shows under 30,000 clones, 80% to 85% of them seen only once. The genes are TRBV28 and TRBJ2-6; weak D call: TRBD1 (5 bases). The sequence was obtained from a man in his sixties or seventies with urothelial cancer. The sequencing here drew on PBMCs, taken around atezolizumab (anti-PD-L1) treatment. The CDR3 DNA is TGTGCCAGCACCCAGGGCTCCGACGTCCTGACTTTC. It encodes CASTQGSDVLTF.